The next 12 T cell receptor beta chains were all read from a single sample in a study of blood T cell repertoires in COVID-19. Repertoires were generated with immunoSEQ multiplex PCR, while TCRdb's copy carries only in-frame clones and drops some. The sample has fewer than 250,000 clones, less than 90% seen once. The sample comprised peripheral blood. These receptors were obtained from a woman in her 50s with acute or convalescent COVID-19.

CDR3 sequence: CASSPSTGEEEETQYF. Here the CDR3 DNA reads TGTGCCAGCAGCCCCTCCACAGGGGAAGAAGAAGAGACCCAGTACTTC. This chain uses TRBV21-1 with TRBJ2-5; TRBD1 was called by the table and not checked on the DNA. TRBV21-1 is a pseudogene segment. This CDR3 is built from 16 residues.

CDR3 region: CASSQDLVSSYNEQFF. The CDR3 region has the DNA TGCGCCAGCAGCCAAGACCTGGTGAGCTCCTACAATGAGCAGTTCTTC. The chain combines TRBV4-1 with TRBJ2-1, with no clear D. V was shortened by 0 bases and J by 0 bases, with 9 bases between the two germline ends. This CDR3 contains 16 residues. Germline loops: CDR1 MGHRA, CDR2 YSYEKL.

V is TRBV4-1 and J is TRBJ2-3; 9 nucleotides agree with TRBD2. The CDR3 is 17 residues long. Unmatched junction bases numbered 11, after V lost 5 bases and J lost 2 bases. Germline CDR1 and CDR2: MGHRA and YSYEKL. The CDR3 DNA reads TGCGCCAGCAGCAGCCGTCGCCGCGGGGGGGCCACAGATACGCAGTATTTT. Translated: CASSSRRRGGATDTQYF.

V and J are TRBV5-4 and TRBJ1-2; D gene uncertain. V lost 0 bases to trimming and J lost 6 bases, with 3 bases between them. The CDR3 is made up of 11 amino acids. Germline V gene sequence: CDR1 SGHNT, CDR2 YYREEE (reference sequence). The CDR3 sequence: CASSLADGYTF. The CDR3 bases are TGTGCCAGCAGCTTGGCTGATGGCTACACCTTC.

This clone has more than one count but fewer than ten. This chain links TRBV19 with TRBJ2-7, with 10 positions matching TRBD2. The CDR3 loop spans 13 amino acids. CDR1 is LNHDA and CDR2 is SQIVND in the germline V gene (reference sequence). The V and J ends lost 3 bases and 9 bases, in that order; junction bases with no gene match: 5. The CDR3 DNA reads TGTGCCAGTAGTATTCTAGCGGGAGAGGGGCAGTACTTC. Its translation: CASSILAGEGQYF.

This clone has just a few counts. This rearrangement joins TRBV19 to TRBJ2-1; 8 positions agree with TRBD2. The CDR3 totals 17 residues. The V segment lost 0 bases and the J segment 3 bases; nucleotides outside the gene matches: 7. Germline V gene sequence: CDR1 LNHDA, CDR2 SQIVND (reference sequence). The CDR3 region is CASSIDGGAGGYNEQFF. In nucleotides, the CDR3 is TGTGCCAGTAGTATAGATGGAGGGGCGGGGGGCTACAATGAGCAGTTCTTC.

V gene TRBV27 combines with J gene TRBJ2-1; TRBD1 agrees at 7 bases. J lost 9 bases, V lost 3 bases, and 8 bases had no gene match. CDR1 is MNHEY, CDR2 SMNVEV, per germline (reference sequence). This CDR3 has 14 amino acids. DNA for the CDR3: TGTGCCAGCAGTTTTAGGGGACAGTTTGGTGAGCAGTTCTTC. Translating it yields CASSFRGQFGEQFF.

The V and J genes are TRBV24-1 and TRBJ2-5; 8 bases fit TRBD1. J lost 5 bases, V lost 0 bases, and 4 bases had no gene match. The CDR3 is 15 amino acids. Germline assignment: CDR1 KGHDR and CDR2 SFDVKD. In nucleotides, the CDR3 is TGTGCCACCAGTGATTTGCAGGGGGCATGGGAGACCCAGTACTTC. This codes for CATSDLQGAWETQYF.

There are a few counts of this clone. The rearrangement links TRBV1 to TRBJ2-7; no check of the table's D call, TRBD1, against the DNA was made. TRBV1 is a known pseudogene. The CDR3 is made up of 20 amino acids. The CDR3 protein is CTSSQKSTGTGLNLLYEQYF. CDR3 nucleotide sequence: TGCACCAGCAGCCAAAAGAGTACCGGGACAGGGCTCAATTTGCTCTACGAGCAGTACTTC.

V usage is TRBV11-3 and J usage is TRBJ1-1; D might be TRBD1 (5 bases). The ends were cut back, 5 bases at V and 1 base at J, with 8 bases in the middle. CDR1 is SGHNT and CDR2 is YENEEA in the germline V gene. The CDR3 extends over 13 amino acids. The CDR3 sequence is CASSKQENTEAFF. CDR3 nucleotides: TGTGCCAGCAGCAAACAGGAGAACACTGAAGCTTTCTTT.

This clone was counted a single time. The rearrangement links TRBV7-9 to TRBJ2-7, with 7 bases fitting TRBD2. The CDR3 spans 16 residues. CDR1 SEHNR and CDR2 FQNEAQ come from the germline V gene (reference sequence). V was pared by 5 bases and J by 4 bases, with 14 bases of the junction left unmatched. The CDR3 DNA follows: TGTGCCAGCAGCCCGCCCTTGGCGGGAGTAGGGTACGAGCAGTACTTC. Translation: CASSPPLAGVGYEQYF.

The rearrangement links TRBV11-2 to TRBJ1-2; perhaps TRBD1 as D (5 bases). The germline V and J ends were trimmed by 8 bases and 6 bases, with 19 bases remaining between them. CDR1 SGHAT and CDR2 FQNNGV come from the germline V gene. This CDR3 comprises 14 residues. CDR3 nucleotide sequence: TGTGCCAGCTCCGAGGGACTCAGTGAGGATGGCTACACCTTC. This sequence encodes CASSEGLSEDGYTF. Full variable domain (outside the CDR3, taken from reference TRBV11-2 and TRBJ1-2): EAGVAQSPRYKIIEKRQSVAFWCNPISGHATLYWYQQILGQGPKLLIQFQNNGVVDDSQLPKDRFSAERLKGVDSTLKIQPAKLEDSAVYLCASSEGLSEDGYTFGSGTRLTVV.